These T cell receptor beta chains were read from a single sample in a study of radiotherapy plus CTLA-4 blockade in lung cancer. This table comes from immunoSEQ multiplex PCR, and its TCRdb copy is limited to in-frame clones, with some not included. The sample shows some 71,000 clones, around 76% of them seen only once. This material consisted of peripheral blood, taken from a patient treated with radiotherapy plus ipilimumab. Receptors originate from a human donor with non-small cell lung cancer whose response to radiotherapy plus ipilimumab could not be evaluated. Some clones in this sample may be carry-over from other donors' samples. CDR3s include the opening cysteine and the closing phenylalanine or tryptophan. Fields, in order: D gene, V gene, clone size, J gene, CDR3 protein, CDR3 DNA. A D gene is named only where the DNA matches it firmly. For some rows the clone size is stated as once, few or many, or as a class when expanded; others skip it.

>.|TRBV6-5|.|TRBJ1-1
CASRTGTVNTEAFF
TGTGCCAGCAGAACGGGGACTGTGAACACTGAAGCTTTCTTT
>TRBD1|TRBV13|.|TRBJ2-7
CASSLGVGTGLSYEQYF
TGTGCCAGCAGCTTAGGCGTCGGGACAGGGCTCTCCTACGAGCAGTACTTC
>.|TRBV5-1|.|TRBJ1-4
CASTQGSSDEKLFF
TGCGCCAGCACGCAGGGTTCCTCGGATGAAAAACTGTTTTTT
>.|TRBV5-4|.|TRBJ2-7
CASSSGTALFDYEQYF
TGTGCCAGCAGCTCTGGGACTGCCCTCTTCGACTACGAGCAGTACTTC
>TRBD1|TRBV10-3|.|TRBJ1-6
CAISTDREQLSPLHF
TGTGCCATCAGTACGGACAGGGAGCAACTTTCACCCCTCCACTTT
>TRBD1|TRBV28|.|TRBJ1-2
CASSLGQASGYTF
TGTGCCAGCAGTTTAGGACAGGCTTCTGGCTACACCTTC
>.|TRBV6-6|.|TRBJ1-5
CASSYPGDSQPQHF
TGTGCCAGCAGTTACCCAGGGGATAGTCAGCCCCAGCATTTT
>TRBD2|TRBV27|.|TRBJ2-5
CASSYGVAGVETQYF
TGTGCCAGCAGTTACGGGGTAGCGGGGGTGGAGACCCAGTACTTC
>TRBD1|TRBV2|once|TRBJ1-1
CASRSSTDDRAQGTEAFF
TGTGCCAGCAGATCTTCAACAGATGACAGGGCCCAGGGGACTGAAGCTTTCTTT
>.|TRBV13|once|TRBJ1-5
CASSLGDNSNQPQHF
TGTGCCAGCAGCCTCGGGGACAATAGCAATCAGCCCCAGCATTTT
>.|TRBV18|few|TRBJ1-5
CASSPDRSRTQHF
TGTGCCAGCTCACCCGACAGGTCCAGGACCCAGCATTTT
>.|TRBV28|.|TRBJ1-3
CASSTAGGLRGNTIYF
TGTGCCAGCAGTACCGCCGGGGGGCTCCGTGGAAACACCATATATTTT
>.|TRBV2|.|TRBJ1-1
CASSESRRTWVGTEAFF
TGTGCCAGCAGTGAATCGAGGAGGACTTGGGTGGGGACTGAAGCTTTCTTT
>TRBD1|TRBV28|once|TRBJ2-4
CASSLIRDSINF
TGTGCCAGCAGTTTAATCCGGGACAGCATTAACTTC
>.|TRBV10-3|few|TRBJ2-4
CAIRQDEGNIQYF
TGTGCCATCAGACAGGACGAAGGCAACATTCAGTACTTC
>.|TRBV6-5|.|TRBJ1-1
CASSYSRGGNTEAFF
TGTGCCAGCAGTTACTCGCGGGGAGGGAACACTGAAGCTTTCTTT
>.|TRBV7-9|.|TRBJ2-5
CASSLTEDQETQYF
TGTGCCAGCAGCTTAACGGAGGATCAAGAGACCCAGTACTTC
>.|TRBV18|.|TRBJ1-4
CASLGRATNEKLFF
TGTGCCAGCTTAGGCAGGGCGACTAATGAAAAACTGTTTTTT
>.|TRBV15|once|TRBJ1-2
CATSREGNYGYTF
TGTGCCACCAGCAGGGAGGGTAACTATGGCTACACCTTC
>.|TRBV5-6|.|TRBJ2-7
CASSFPRGQPHYEQYF
TGTGCCAGCAGCTTCCCCCGAGGACAGCCACACTACGAGCAGTACTTC
>TRBD1|TRBV7-9|.|TRBJ2-7
CASSSGTGAYEQYF
TGTGCCAGCAGCTCCGGGACAGGGGCCTACGAGCAGTACTTC
>TRBD1|TRBV6-1|.|TRBJ1-6
CASSGPGTAPYNSPLHF
TGTGCCAGCAGTGGCCCCGGGACAGCGCCTTATAATTCACCCCTCCACTTT
>TRBD1|TRBV19|.|TRBJ1-1
CASSQTGGAVGFF
TGTGCCAGTAGTCAAACAGGGGGCGCAGTCGGTTTCTTT
>.|TRBV7-9|few|TRBJ1-4
CASSLPTEANEKLFF
TGTGCCAGCAGCTTACCGACAGAAGCTAATGAAAAACTGTTTTTT
>.|TRBV11-2|.|TRBJ1-2
CASRRTTGPLYGYTF
TGTGCCAGCAGACGAACGACAGGACCCCTCTATGGCTACACCTTC
>.|TRBV27|.|TRBJ2-7
CASSIRGGSYEQYF
TGTGCCAGCAGTATACGAGGGGGATCCTACGAGCAGTACTTC
>.|TRBV27|.|TRBJ2-2
CASSLSNRVGTGELFF
TGTGCCAGCAGTTTATCGAACAGGGTGGGCACCGGGGAGCTGTTTTTT
>.|TRBV4-1|.|TRBJ2-7
CASSQGPTAHYEQYF
TGCGCCAGCAGCCAAGGTCCGACTGCTCACTACGAGCAGTACTTC
>TRBD1|TRBV7-2|.|TRBJ1-1
CASSLQGAGNTEAFF
TGTGCCAGCAGCTTACAGGGGGCCGGGAACACTGAAGCTTTCTTT
>.|TRBV2|.|TRBJ1-1
CASNGQLNTEAFF
TGTGCCAGCAATGGACAGCTGAACACTGAAGCTTTCTTT
>TRBD1|TRBV7-2|.|TRBJ2-1
CASSPNRGRGNEQFF
TGTGCCAGCAGCCCTAACAGGGGGCGCGGGAATGAGCAGTTCTTC
>.|TRBV7-9|few|TRBJ2-7
CASSLAGSYEQYF
TGTGCCAGCAGCTTAGCCGGGAGCTACGAGCAGTACTTC
>.|TRBV18|.|TRBJ2-7
CASSERGGQGPFKSYEQYF
TGTGCCAGCTCCGAACGGGGGGGACAGGGCCCTTTTAAGTCCTACGAGCAGTACTTC
>.|TRBV6-1|.|TRBJ2-2
CASSPGLLSTGELFF
TGTGCCAGCAGCCCGGGACTTCTATCTACCGGGGAGCTGTTTTTT
>.|TRBV28|few|TRBJ1-6
CASRDRRISPLHF
TGTGCCAGCAGAGATAGGAGGATATCACCCCTCCACTTT
>TRBD1|TRBV9|.|TRBJ1-6
CASSLRDRNSPLHF
TGTGCCAGCAGCCTCCGGGACAGAAATTCACCCCTCCACTTT
>.|TRBV28|.|TRBJ1-6
CASRKGVGYNSPLHF
TGTGCCAGCAGGAAGGGAGTGGGATATAATTCACCCCTCCACTTT
>TRBD2|TRBV27|.|TRBJ2-7
CASSFRPQTAGGSYEQYF
TGTGCCAGCAGTTTTCGGCCCCAAACAGCGGGGGGCTCCTACGAGCAGTACTTC
>.|TRBV28|.|TRBJ1-2
CASSLTVSSYGYTF
TGTGCCAGCAGTTTGACAGTTTCCTCGTATGGCTACACCTTC
>TRBD1|TRBV10-3|many|TRBJ1-2
CAISESAGGGYTF
TGTGCCATCAGTGAGTCAGCAGGGGGAGGCTACACCTTC
>.|TRBV28|.|TRBJ1-2
CASSLDTASNYGYTF
TGTGCCAGCAGTTTAGACACGGCTTCTAACTATGGCTACACCTTC
>.|TRBV19|.|TRBJ1-2
CASSEWRNYGYTF
TGTGCCAGTAGCGAGTGGAGGAACTATGGCTACACCTTC
>.|TRBV7-9|.|TRBJ1-5
CASSLGTGASNQPQHF
TGTGCCAGCAGCTTAGGAACGGGAGCCAGCAATCAGCCCCAGCATTTT
>.|TRBV10-2|once|TRBJ1-1
CASSYGNTEAFF
TGCGCCAGCAGTTACGGGAACACTGAGGCTTTCTTT
>TRBD1|TRBV4-3|.|TRBJ1-1
CASSPDDRELILNTEAFF
TGCGCCAGCAGCCCCGACGACAGGGAACTTATCCTAAACACTGAAGCTTTCTTT
>.|TRBV5-1|.|TRBJ1-5
CASSLAGGEQPQHF
TGCGCCAGCAGCTTGGCCGGGGGAGAACAGCCCCAGCATTTT
>.|TRBV7-2|.|TRBJ2-3
CASSVSLASDTQYF
TGTGCCAGCAGCGTGTCCTTAGCATCAGATACGCAGTATTTT